The rows below give T cell receptor beta chains drawn from one sample of a study of cytomegalovirus exposure and HLA in healthy donors. Some clones are missing from TCRdb's copy, which holds only in-frame ones; the method was immunoSEQ multiplex PCR. Of 120,000 or so clones in the sample, 75% to 90% were seen once. Input material: PBMCs. These receptors all stem from a man aged 30-40 years in good health and CMV-seropositive. Each CDR3 is given with its conserved first and last residue. Fields, in order: clone size, V gene, D gene, CDR3 length, J gene, CDR3 protein, CDR3 DNA. D genes are given only for firm matches. Part of the rows lack a size; the others show once, few, many or a class for expanded clones.

size: NA; V: TRBV12-5; D: TRBD1; length: 17; J: TRBJ2-5; CDR3: CASGRGQVLDTQETQYF; DNA: TGTGCTAGTGGACGGGGACAGGTCCTGGATACGCAAGAGACCCAGTACTTC
size: NA; V: TRBV7-9; D: NA; length: 16; J: TRBJ1-3; CDR3: CASSLADRISGNTIYF; DNA: TGTGCCAGCAGCTTAGCTGACAGGATCTCTGGAAACACCATATATTTT
size: NA; V: TRBV19; D: TRBD1; length: 14; J: TRBJ1-1; CDR3: CASSTQGLDTEAFF; DNA: TGTGCCAGTAGCACACAGGGGCTCGACACTGAAGCTTTCTTT
size: once; V: TRBV27; D: NA; length: 13; J: TRBJ2-6; CDR3: CASRRTGANVLTF; DNA: TGTGCCAGCAGGCGTACTGGGGCCAACGTCCTGACTTTC
size: NA; V: TRBV5-1; D: NA; length: 15; J: TRBJ2-1; CDR3: CASREKASENNEQFF; DNA: TGCGCCAGCAGGGAGAAGGCTAGCGAGAACAATGAGCAGTTCTTC
size: NA; V: TRBV19; D: TRBD1; length: 13; J: TRBJ1-2; CDR3: CASSRGQGWGYTF; DNA: TGTGCCAGTAGTAGGGGACAGGGATGGGGCTACACCTTC
size: few; V: TRBV6-5; D: NA; length: 15; J: TRBJ1-3; CDR3: CASSYSPLSGNTIYF; DNA: TGTGCCAGCAGTTACTCTCCCCTCTCTGGAAACACCATATATTTT
size: NA; V: TRBV4-1; D: TRBD2; length: 18; J: TRBJ2-5; CDR3: CASSQESSGGDDQETQYF; DNA: TGCGCCAGCAGCCAAGAATCCAGCGGGGGAGATGACCAAGAGACCCAGTACTTC
size: NA; V: TRBV6-1; D: TRBD1; length: 15; J: TRBJ2-7; CDR3: CASDLGQGASYEQYF; DNA: TGTGCCAGCGACCTGGGACAGGGAGCAAGCTACGAGCAGTACTTC
size: once; V: TRBV10-1; D: NA; length: 15; J: TRBJ1-5; CDR3: CASSETRGSNQPQHF; DNA: TGCGCCAGCAGTGAGACCCGGGGAAGCAATCAGCCCCAGCATTTT
size: NA; V: TRBV12-5; D: NA; length: 15; J: TRBJ2-2; CDR3: CASGLRSPNTGELFF; DNA: TGTGCTAGTGGTTTGAGAAGCCCGAACACCGGGGAGCTGTTTTTT
size: NA; V: TRBV13; D: NA; length: 16; J: TRBJ2-1; CDR3: CASSSAGPISYNEQFF; DNA: TGTGCCAGCAGCTCCGCGGGACCCATCTCCTACAATGAGCAGTTCTTC
size: NA; V: TRBV28; D: TRBD1; length: 15; J: TRBJ1-1; CDR3: CASSPVGRGPTEAFF; DNA: TGTGCCAGCAGTCCCGTAGGCAGGGGGCCCACTGAAGCTTTCTTT
size: NA; V: TRBV5-1; D: NA; length: 13; J: TRBJ1-1; CDR3: CASSLRGGTEAFF; DNA: TGCGCCAGCAGCTTACGCGGGGGCACTGAAGCTTTCTTT
size: NA; V: TRBV5-4; D: NA; length: 13; J: TRBJ2-5; CDR3: CASSSTEKETQYF; DNA: TGTGCCAGCAGCTCGACAGAAAAAGAGACCCAGTACTTC
size: NA; V: TRBV19; D: TRBD1; length: 15; J: TRBJ1-5; CDR3: CASTLDRYSNQPQHF; DNA: TGTGCCAGTACCTTGGACAGGTATAGCAATCAGCCCCAGCATTTT
size: NA; V: TRBV29-1; D: TRBD1; length: 13; J: TRBJ2-1; CDR3: CSVAGQGANEQFF; DNA: TGCAGCGTTGCGGGACAGGGGGCCAATGAGCAGTTCTTC
size: once; V: TRBV6-1; D: TRBD1; length: 15; J: TRBJ2-7; CDR3: CASSAYIQGAYEQYF; DNA: TGTGCCAGCAGTGCATACATACAGGGGGCTTACGAGCAGTACTTC
size: NA; V: TRBV11-2; D: NA; length: 14; J: TRBJ1-1; CDR3: CASSLDGGSTEAFF; DNA: TGTGCCAGCAGCTTAGATGGTGGGAGCACTGAAGCTTTCTTT
size: NA; V: TRBV7-3; D: NA; length: 13; J: TRBJ1-6; CDR3: CASSLDSDSPLHF; DNA: TGTGCCAGCAGTTTGGACAGCGATTCACCCCTCCACTTT
size: NA; V: TRBV10-3; D: NA; length: 13; J: TRBJ1-6; CDR3: CAIAGNHNSPLHF; DNA: TGTGCCATCGCGGGGAACCATAATTCACCCCTCCACTTT
size: NA; V: TRBV6-5; D: NA; length: 14; J: TRBJ1-2; CDR3: CASSPLTPLYGYTF; DNA: TGTGCCAGCAGTCCCTTGACACCACTCTATGGCTACACCTTC
size: NA; V: TRBV5-1; D: NA; length: 14; J: TRBJ2-7; CDR3: CASSLDPISGEQYF; DNA: TGCGCCAGCAGCCTTGACCCGATTTCGGGGGAGCAGTACTTC
size: NA; V: TRBV11-2; D: NA; length: 16; J: TRBJ1-4; CDR3: CASSSRDSSTNEKLFF; DNA: TGTGCCAGCAGCTCCCGAGACTCTTCAACTAATGAAAAACTGTTTTTT
size: NA; V: TRBV5-1; D: TRBD1; length: 14; J: TRBJ1-5; CDR3: CASSFGQGDQPQHF; DNA: TGCGCCAGCAGCTTCGGACAGGGTGATCAGCCCCAGCATTTT
size: few; V: TRBV2; D: NA; length: 13; J: TRBJ1-2; CDR3: CASSDLANYGYTF; DNA: TGTGCCAGCAGTGACCTAGCTAACTATGGCTACACCTTC
size: NA; V: TRBV7-2; D: NA; length: 15; J: TRBJ2-7; CDR3: CASSLVGGAGDEQYF; DNA: TGTGCCAGCAGCTTAGTGGGGGGGGCTGGGGACGAGCAGTACTTC
size: NA; V: TRBV11-3; D: NA; length: 13; J: TRBJ1-1; CDR3: CASSFTTGLEAFF; DNA: TGTGCCAGCAGCTTCACTACAGGTCTTGAAGCTTTCTTT
size: once; V: TRBV5-8; D: NA; length: 14; J: TRBJ2-3; CDR3: CASSLGGPMDTQYF; DNA: TGTGCCAGCAGCCTGGGGGGCCCGATGGATACGCAGTATTTT
size: once; V: TRBV27; D: NA; length: 15; J: TRBJ1-6; CDR3: CASSLLPRTYSPLHF; DNA: TGTGCCAGCAGTTTATTACCTCGGACATATTCACCCCTCCACTTT
size: NA; V: TRBV18; D: TRBD1; length: 14; J: TRBJ2-1; CDR3: CASSPGQAYDEQFF; DNA: TGTGCCAGCTCACCGGGACAGGCCTACGATGAGCAGTTCTTC
size: NA; V: TRBV19; D: TRBD2; length: 19; J: TRBJ2-1; CDR3: CASSIRTSGGARSYNEQFF; DNA: TGTGCCAGTAGTATAAGGACTAGCGGGGGGGCCAGGTCCTACAATGAGCAGTTCTTC
size: NA; V: TRBV5-1; D: NA; length: 15; J: TRBJ1-4; CDR3: CASSPLTATNEKLFF; DNA: TGCGCCAGCAGCCCGCTGACAGCAACTAATGAAAAACTGTTTTTT
size: NA; V: TRBV13; D: NA; length: 19; J: TRBJ2-2; CDR3: CASSFPSKGHQYEHRGAVF; DNA: TGTGCCAGCAGCTTTCCGTCCAAGGGACACCAGTACGAACACCGGGGAGCTGTTTTT
size: once; V: TRBV2; D: NA; length: 15; J: TRBJ1-6; CDR3: CASKRIPSRNSPLHF; DNA: TGTGCCAGCAAGCGGATCCCTAGTCGCAATTCACCCCTCCACTTT
size: NA; V: TRBV7-2; D: NA; length: 18; J: TRBJ2-7; CDR3: CASSLEGRPFRGFYEQYF; DNA: TGTGCCAGCAGCTTAGAGGGGAGGCCGTTCAGGGGGTTTTACGAGCAGTACTTC
size: NA; V: TRBV18; D: TRBD2; length: 15; J: TRBJ2-5; CDR3: CASSPNGGATETQYF; DNA: TGTGCCAGCTCACCGAACGGGGGGGCCACAGAGACCCAGTACTTC
size: NA; V: TRBV29-1; D: TRBD1; length: 14; J: TRBJ2-7; CDR3: CSVVSQGAGYEQYF; DNA: TGCAGCGTTGTAAGCCAGGGGGCTGGATACGAGCAGTACTTC
size: once; V: TRBV10-1; D: TRBD2; length: 17; J: TRBJ2-7; CDR3: CASSESSGGPKGDEQYF; DNA: TGCGCCAGCAGTGAGTCTAGCGGGGGGCCTAAAGGGGACGAGCAGTACTTC
size: NA; V: TRBV6-5; D: TRBD1; length: 15; J: TRBJ2-1; CDR3: CASSPRTGAGNEQFF; DNA: TGTGCCAGCAGTCCACGGACAGGGGCGGGCAATGAGCAGTTCTTC
size: NA; V: TRBV11-2; D: NA; length: 15; J: TRBJ2-5; CDR3: CASSKNVGAEETQYF; DNA: TGTGCCAGCAGCAAAAACGTAGGGGCGGAAGAGACCCAGTACTTC
size: NA; V: TRBV7-9; D: TRBD2; length: 15; J: TRBJ2-7; CDR3: CSSSLVTAGEYEQYF; DNA: TGTTCCAGCAGCTTAGTTACGGCGGGGGAATACGAGCAGTACTTC